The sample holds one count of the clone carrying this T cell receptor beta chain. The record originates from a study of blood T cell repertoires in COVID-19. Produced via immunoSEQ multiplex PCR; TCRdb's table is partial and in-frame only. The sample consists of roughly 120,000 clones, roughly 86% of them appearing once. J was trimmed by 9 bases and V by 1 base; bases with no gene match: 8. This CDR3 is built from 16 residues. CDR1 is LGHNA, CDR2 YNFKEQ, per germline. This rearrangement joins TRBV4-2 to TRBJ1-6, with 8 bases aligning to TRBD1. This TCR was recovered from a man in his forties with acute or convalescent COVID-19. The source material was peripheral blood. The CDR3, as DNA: TGTGCCAGCAGCCAAGTGTCTGGGACAGGCGTTTCACCCCTCCACTTT. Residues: CASSQVSGTGVSPLHF.